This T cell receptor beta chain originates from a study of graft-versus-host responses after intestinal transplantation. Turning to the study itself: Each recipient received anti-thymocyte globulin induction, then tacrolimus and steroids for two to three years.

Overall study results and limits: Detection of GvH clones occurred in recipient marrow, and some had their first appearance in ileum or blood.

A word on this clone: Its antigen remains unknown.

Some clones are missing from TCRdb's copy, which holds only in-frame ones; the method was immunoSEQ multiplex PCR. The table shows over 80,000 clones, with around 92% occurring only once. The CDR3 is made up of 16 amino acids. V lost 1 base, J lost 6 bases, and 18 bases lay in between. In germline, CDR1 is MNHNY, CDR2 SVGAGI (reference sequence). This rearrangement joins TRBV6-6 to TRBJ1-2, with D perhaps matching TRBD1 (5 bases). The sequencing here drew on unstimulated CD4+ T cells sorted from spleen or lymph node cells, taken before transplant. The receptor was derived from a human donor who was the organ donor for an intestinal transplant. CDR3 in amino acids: CASSYLSPAIGDGYTF. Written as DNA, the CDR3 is TGTGCCAGCAGTTACTTGTCTCCGGCGATAGGGGATGGCTACACCTTC.